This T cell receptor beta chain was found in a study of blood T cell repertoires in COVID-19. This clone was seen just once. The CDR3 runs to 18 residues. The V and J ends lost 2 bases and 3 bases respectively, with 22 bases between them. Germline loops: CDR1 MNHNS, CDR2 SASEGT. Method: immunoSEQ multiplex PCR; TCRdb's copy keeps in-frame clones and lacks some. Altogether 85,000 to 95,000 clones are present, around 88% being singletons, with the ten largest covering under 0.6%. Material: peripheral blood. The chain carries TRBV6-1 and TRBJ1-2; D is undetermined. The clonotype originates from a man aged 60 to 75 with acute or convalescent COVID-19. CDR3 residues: CASSEIGALRVPHYGYTF. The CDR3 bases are TGTGCCAGCAGTGAAATTGGAGCCCTACGGGTCCCCCACTATGGCTACACCTTC.